Following are 19 T cell receptor beta chains from one sample sequenced in a study of blood T cell repertoires in COVID-19. Measured with immunoSEQ multiplex PCR; TCRdb has only the in-frame clones, and not every one. The data show a few hundred thousand clones, approximately 85% seen once. Sequencing input: peripheral blood. The receptor source for this set is a woman aged 25-40 years with acute or convalescent COVID-19.

V and J are TRBV19 and TRBJ2-4; 7 bases map to TRBD1. CDR3 length: 15 amino acids. V was pared by 6 bases and J by 4 bases, with 9 bases of the junction left unmatched. The germline gives CDR1 LNHDA, CDR2 SQIVND (reference sequence). CDR3 loop: CASRDPGTVKNIQYF. CDR3 nucleotide sequence: TGTGCCAGTAGGGATCCCGGGACAGTGAAAAACATTCAGTACTTC.

The chain couples TRBV6-2 or TRBV6-3 to TRBJ1-1; the D gene is possibly TRBD1 (6 bases). From germline, CDR1 is MNHEY and CDR2 SVGEGT. V lost 6 bases to trimming and J lost 4 bases, with 15 bases between them. This CDR3 contains 14 residues. The CDR3 protein is CASSLRRGGTEAFF. The DNA for the CDR3 is TGTGCCAGCAGCCTACGTCGAGGGGGCACTGAAGCTTTCTTT.

The chain recombines TRBV29-1 with TRBJ2-1; tentatively, D is TRBD2 (6 bases). The CDR3 length is 17 residues. Germline CDR1 and CDR2: SQVTM and ANQGSEA. Trimming removed 8 bases from V and 1 base from J, with 24 bases in between. The CDR3 bases are TGCAGCTACCGGGACCTGACCGGGAGTGGGTCCTACAATGAGCAGTTCTTC. Its translation is CSYRDLTGSGSYNEQFF.

Here the CDR3 DNA reads TGTGCCACCAGCAGAGACCCTCGGGACAGGGGGCGTCAGACTGAAGCTTTCTTT. Its protein product is CATSRDPRDRGRQTEAFF. V gene TRBV15 combines with J gene TRBJ1-1, with 12 bases that match TRBD1. With 0 bases clipped from V and 5 bases from J, the junction kept 10 bases outside the gene matches. The CDR3 loop spans 18 amino acids. Germline V lookup: CDR1 LNHNV, CDR2 YYDKDF (reference sequence).

As to this clone: One end of the junction fails to match germline, which may point to a read error. The chain uses TRBV5-4 and TRBJ1-5, with a tentative D call TRBD1 (5 bases). This CDR3 is 12 amino acids long. The germline V gene has CDR1 SGHNT and CDR2 YYREEE (reference sequence). CDR3 loop: CASSFVGVAPTF. In DNA, the CDR3 is TGTGCCAGCAGCTTTGTAGGGGTCGCTCCAACTTTT.

V and J are TRBV30 and TRBJ2-1; 11 bases are shared with TRBD2. Germline assignment: CDR1 GTSNPN and CDR2 SVGIG (reference sequence). The V and J ends lost 4 bases and 4 bases, in that order; junction bases with no gene match: 9. The CDR3 extends over 16 amino acids. The CDR3 sequence: CAWTLKGLADYNEQFF. In nucleotides, the CDR3 is TGTGCCTGGACTCTAAAGGGACTAGCGGATTACAATGAGCAGTTCTTC.

The chain carries TRBV2 and TRBJ1-2; perhaps TRBD1 as D (5 bases). The CDR3 consists of 15 residues. V was shortened by 4 bases and J by 4 bases, with 16 bases between the two germline ends. CDR1 SNHLY and CDR2 FYNNEI come from the germline V gene. The CDR3: CASSVGGGVGYGYTF. Written as DNA, the CDR3 is TGTGCCAGCAGTGTTGGGGGAGGGGTCGGCTATGGCTACACCTTC. Supplemented by reference TRBV2 and TRBJ1-2, the full variable domain reads EPEVTQTPSHQVTQMGQEVILRCVPISNHLYFYWYRQILGQKVEFLVSFYNNEISEKSEIFDDQFSVERPDGSNFTLKIRSTKLEDSAMYFCASSVGGGVGYGYTFGSGTRLTVV.

This chain links TRBV3-1 (or the pseudogene TRBV3-2) with TRBJ2-7; 8 bases line up with TRBD2. The CDR3 extends over 14 amino acids. Looked up from germline, CDR1 is LGHDT and CDR2 is YNNKEL (reference sequence). With 1 base clipped from V and 4 bases from J, the junction kept 3 bases outside the gene matches. This CDR3 is CASSQVPSGYEQYF. CDR3 nucleotide sequence: TGTGCCAGCAGCCAAGTGCCTAGCGGGTACGAGCAGTACTTC.

J is TRBJ1-3 and V is TRBV13; TRBD1 matches at 7 bases. The CDR3 length is 15 residues. Germline CDR1 is PRHDT and CDR2 is FYEKMQ (reference sequence). J gave up 4 bases and V 5 bases, and 8 bases lay outside the gene matches. CDR3 amino acids: CASSTSTGTGNTIYF. CDR3 DNA sequence: TGTGCCAGCAGCACCTCGACAGGGACAGGAAACACCATATATTTT.

This clone occurred once. The chain employs TRBV12-5 and TRBJ2-7; 12 bases are shared with TRBD1. In germline, CDR1 is LGHNT, CDR2 FRNRAP. The CDR3 spans 18 residues. The trim removed 6 bases at V and 0 bases at J, leaving 12 bases unmatched. The CDR3 protein is CASGPGTGGWGNSYEQYF. The CDR3 DNA sequence: TGTGCTAGTGGACCCGGGACAGGGGGCTGGGGAAACTCCTACGAGCAGTACTTC.

This chain joins TRBV6-5 and TRBJ2-7, with no clear D. Between the trimmed V and J ends, which lost 0 bases and 3 bases, there was a span of 6 bases. There are 13 residues in the CDR3. Germline CDR1 and CDR2: MNHEY and SVGAGI. Here the CDR3 reads CASSYSEDYEQYF. As DNA, the CDR3 is TGTGCCAGCAGTTACTCAGAGGACTACGAGCAGTACTTC.

J is TRBJ1-1 and V is TRBV18; TRBD1 agrees at 9 bases. Germline lookup yields CDR1 KGHSH and CDR2 LQKENI. This CDR3 is built from 14 residues. V dropped 6 bases and J dropped 7; count of bases not matched to a gene: 9. The CDR3 reads CASSQRTGAFEAFF. The DNA for the CDR3 is TGTGCCAGCTCTCAGAGGACAGGGGCTTTTGAAGCTTTCTTT.

This clone was observed a single time. The V call is TRBV6-2 or TRBV6-3, the J call TRBJ2-2; 7 nucleotides agree with TRBD1. Looked up from germline, CDR1 is MNHEY and CDR2 is SVGEGT. CDR3 length: 18 residues. The V and J ends lost 0 bases and 0 bases, in that order; junction bases with no gene match: 7. The CDR3 DNA reads TGTGCCAGCAGTTACTCGATGAGAGGGGGCGCGAACACCGGGGAGCTGTTTTTT. This codes for CASSYSMRGGANTGELFF.

V is TRBV12-5 and J is TRBJ2-4; TRBD2 is a possible D gene (5 bases). The CDR3 is made up of 15 amino acids. Looked up from germline, CDR1 is LGHNT and CDR2 is FRNRAP. Deletions cut 6 bases from V and 0 bases from J, with 12 bases between. The CDR3 DNA follows: TGTGCTAGTGGAGATACAGCGGCAGCCAAAAACATTCAGTACTTC. Its translation is CASGDTAAAKNIQYF. The complete variable domain, with remaining parts taken from reference TRBV12-5 and TRBJ2-4, reads DARVTQTPRHKVTEMGQEVTMRCQPILGHNTVFWYRQTMMQGLELLAYFRNRAPLDDSGMPKDRFSAEMPDATLATLKIQPSEPRDSAVYFCASGDTAAAKNIQYFGAGTRLSVL.

This sequence joins TRBV9 and TRBJ2-7; D perhaps matches TRBD2 (7 bases). The CDR3 length is 18 residues. Deletions cut 5 bases from V and 6 bases from J, with 30 bases between. Germline V lookup: CDR1 SGDLS, CDR2 YYNGEE. The DNA for the CDR3 is TGTGCCAGCAGGCCCGTCGGGGGGCAGAGAAAGGCTCCGGGCGAGCAGTACTTC. Protein product: CASRPVGGQRKAPGEQYF. The full variable domain, in which reference TRBV9 and TRBJ2-7 provide the parts outside the CDR3, is DSGVTQTPKHLITATGQRVTLRCSPRSGDLSVYWYQQSLDQGLQFLIQYYNGEERAKGNILERFSAQQFPDLHSELNLSSLELGDSALYFCASRPVGGQRKAPGEQYFGPGTRLTVT.

The J gene is TRBJ1-2, the V gene TRBV20-1, with no clear D. Trimming cost V 3 bases and J 6 bases, with 14 bases left between them. In germline, CDR1 is DFQATT, CDR2 SNEGSKA (reference sequence). This CDR3 region has 13 residues. The CDR3 is CSASGYTVDGYTF. In nucleotides, the CDR3 is TGCAGTGCTAGTGGGTATACTGTAGATGGCTACACCTTC.

Notes on this clone: The same CDR3 can be traced to other DNA sequences in this sample. The chain has TRBV7-9 and TRBJ2-2; no clear D. The V and J ends lost 1 base and 4 bases respectively, with 7 bases between them. The CDR3 consists of 14 residues. From germline, CDR1 is SEHNR and CDR2 FQNEAQ (reference sequence). The CDR3 reads CASSLGGSTGELFF. CDR3 nucleotide sequence: TGTGCCAGCAGCTTAGGAGGATCCACCGGGGAGCTGTTTTTT.

The V gene is TRBV27, the J gene TRBJ2-5; 12 nucleotides match TRBD2. Looked up from germline, CDR1 is MNHEY and CDR2 is SMNVEV (reference sequence). The CDR3 loop spans 14 amino acids. Trimming cost V 6 bases and J 4 bases; bases outside gene matches: 3. In nucleotides, the CDR3 is TGTGCCAGCAGCGGACTAGCGGGATTAGAGACCCAGTACTTC. Translated, it gives CASSGLAGLETQYF.

The rearrangement links TRBV19 to TRBJ2-7; TRBD1 matches at 8 bases. The V segment lost 6 bases and the J segment 2 bases; nucleotides outside the gene matches: 3. This CDR3 spans 13 amino acids. CDR1 and CDR2 from the germline V gene are LNHDA and SQIVND (reference sequence). CDR3 sequence: CASSWTGTYEQYF. The CDR3 nucleotides read TGTGCCAGTAGCTGGACAGGGACCTACGAGCAGTACTTC.